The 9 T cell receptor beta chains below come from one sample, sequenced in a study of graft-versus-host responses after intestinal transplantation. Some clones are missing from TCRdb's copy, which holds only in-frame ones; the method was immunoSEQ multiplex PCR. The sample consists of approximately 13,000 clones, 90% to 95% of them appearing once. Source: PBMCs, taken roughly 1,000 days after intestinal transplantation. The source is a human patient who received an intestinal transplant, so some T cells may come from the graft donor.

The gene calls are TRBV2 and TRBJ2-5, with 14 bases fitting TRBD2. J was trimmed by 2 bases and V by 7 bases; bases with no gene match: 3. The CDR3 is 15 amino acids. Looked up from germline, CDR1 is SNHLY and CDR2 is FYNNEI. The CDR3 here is CASNRLAGGQETQYF. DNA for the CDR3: TGTGCCAGCAACCGACTAGCGGGGGGGCAAGAGACCCAGTACTTC.

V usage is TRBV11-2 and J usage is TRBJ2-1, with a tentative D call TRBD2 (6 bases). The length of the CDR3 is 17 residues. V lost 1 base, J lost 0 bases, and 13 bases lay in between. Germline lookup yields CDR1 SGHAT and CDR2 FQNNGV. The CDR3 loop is CASSLGWGDSSYNEQFF. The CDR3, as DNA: TGTGCCAGCAGCTTAGGGTGGGGGGACTCCTCCTACAATGAGCAGTTCTTC.

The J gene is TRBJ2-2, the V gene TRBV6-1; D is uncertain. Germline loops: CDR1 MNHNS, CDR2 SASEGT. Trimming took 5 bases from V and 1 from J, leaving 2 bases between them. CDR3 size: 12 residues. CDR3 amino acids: CASSMNTGELFF. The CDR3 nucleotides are TGTGCCAGCAGTATGAACACCGGGGAGCTGTTTTTT.

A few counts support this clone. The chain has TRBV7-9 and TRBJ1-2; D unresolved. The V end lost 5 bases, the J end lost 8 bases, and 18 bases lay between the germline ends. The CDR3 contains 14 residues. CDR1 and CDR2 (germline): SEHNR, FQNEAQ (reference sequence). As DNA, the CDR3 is TGTGCCAGCAGCACTAGGTCAATCCCTGAAGGCTACACCTTC. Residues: CASSTRSIPEGYTF.

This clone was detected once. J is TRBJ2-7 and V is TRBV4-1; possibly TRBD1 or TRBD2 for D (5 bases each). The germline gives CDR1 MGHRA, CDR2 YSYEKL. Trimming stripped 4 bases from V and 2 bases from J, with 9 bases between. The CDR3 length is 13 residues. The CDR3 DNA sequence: TGCGCCAGCAGCCGCCCGGGACCCTACGAGCAGTACTTC. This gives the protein CASSRPGPYEQYF.

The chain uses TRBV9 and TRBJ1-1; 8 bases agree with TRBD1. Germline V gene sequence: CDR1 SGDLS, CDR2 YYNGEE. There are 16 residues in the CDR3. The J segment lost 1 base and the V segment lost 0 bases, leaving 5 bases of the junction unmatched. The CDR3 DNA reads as TGTGCCAGCAGCGTAGGGGCTGGGACAGGGAACACTGAAGCTTTCTTT. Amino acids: CASSVGAGTGNTEAFF.

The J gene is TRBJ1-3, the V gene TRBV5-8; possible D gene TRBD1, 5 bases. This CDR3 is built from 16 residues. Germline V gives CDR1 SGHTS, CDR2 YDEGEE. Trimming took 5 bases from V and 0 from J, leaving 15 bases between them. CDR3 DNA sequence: TGTGCCAGCAGAAACCGGGACTCCAACTCTGGAAACACCATATATTTT. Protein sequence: CASRNRDSNSGNTIYF. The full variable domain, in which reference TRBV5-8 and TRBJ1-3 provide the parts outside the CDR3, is EAGVTQSPTHLIKTRGQQATLRCSPISGHTSVYWYQQALGLGLQFLLWYDEGEERNRGNFPPRFSGRQFPNYSSELNVNALELEDSALYLCASRNRDSNSGNTIYFGEGSWLTVV.

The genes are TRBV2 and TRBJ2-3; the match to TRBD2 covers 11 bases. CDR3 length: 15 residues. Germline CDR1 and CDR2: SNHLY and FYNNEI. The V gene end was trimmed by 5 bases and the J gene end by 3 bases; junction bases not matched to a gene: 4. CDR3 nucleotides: TGTGCCAGCAGTCTCCTAGCGGGGGGAACAGATACGCAGTATTTT. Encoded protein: CASSLLAGGTDTQYF.

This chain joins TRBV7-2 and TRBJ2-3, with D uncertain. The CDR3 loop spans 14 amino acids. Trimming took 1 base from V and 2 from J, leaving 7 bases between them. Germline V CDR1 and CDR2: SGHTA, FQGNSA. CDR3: CASSLGHLTDTQYF. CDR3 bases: TGTGCCAGCAGCTTAGGCCACCTCACAGATACGCAGTATTTT.